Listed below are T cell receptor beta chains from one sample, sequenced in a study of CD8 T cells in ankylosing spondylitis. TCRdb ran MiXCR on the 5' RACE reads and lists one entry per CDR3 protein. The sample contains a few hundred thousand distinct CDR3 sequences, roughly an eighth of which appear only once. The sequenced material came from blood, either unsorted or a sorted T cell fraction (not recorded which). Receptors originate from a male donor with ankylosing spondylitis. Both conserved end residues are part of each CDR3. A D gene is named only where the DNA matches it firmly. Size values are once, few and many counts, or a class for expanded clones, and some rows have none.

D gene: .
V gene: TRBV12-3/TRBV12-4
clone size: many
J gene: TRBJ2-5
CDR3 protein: CASSLIFGTQYF
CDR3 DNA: TGTGCCAGCAGTTTGATCTTCGGGACCCAGTACTTC

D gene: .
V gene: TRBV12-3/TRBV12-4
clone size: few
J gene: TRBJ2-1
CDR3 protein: CASTPGSPKHEQFF
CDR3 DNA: TGTGCCAGCACCCCGGGGAGCCCAAAGCATGAGCAGTTCTTC

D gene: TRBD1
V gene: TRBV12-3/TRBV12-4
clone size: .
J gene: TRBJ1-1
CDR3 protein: CASRLTGAGNTEAFF
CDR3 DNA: TGTGCCAGCAGACTTACAGGGGCAGGGAACACTGAAGCTTTCTTT

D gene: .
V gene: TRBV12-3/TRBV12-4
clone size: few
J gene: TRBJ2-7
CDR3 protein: CASSLGPPEQYF
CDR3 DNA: TGTGCCAGCAGTTTGGGACCCCCCGAGCAGTACTTC

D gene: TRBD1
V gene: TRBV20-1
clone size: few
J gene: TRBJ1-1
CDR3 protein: CSARLRQGAEAFF
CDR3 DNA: TGCAGTGCCCGACTTCGACAGGGCGCTGAAGCTTTCTTT

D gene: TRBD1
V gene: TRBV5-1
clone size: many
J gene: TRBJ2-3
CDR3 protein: CASSLQGGQASDTQYF
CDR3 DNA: TGCGCCAGCAGCTTGCAGGGGGGACAGGCGTCAGATACGCAGTATTTT

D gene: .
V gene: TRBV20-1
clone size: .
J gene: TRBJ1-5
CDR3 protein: CSAGGGEEGYSNQPQHF
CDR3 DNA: TGCAGTGCCGGAGGAGGGGAAGAGGGCTATAGCAATCAGCCCCAGCATTTT

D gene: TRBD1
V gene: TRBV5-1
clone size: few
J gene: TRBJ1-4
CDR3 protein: CASSKTGATNEKLFF
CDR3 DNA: TGCGCCAGCAGCAAAACAGGGGCAACTAATGAAAAACTGTTTTTT

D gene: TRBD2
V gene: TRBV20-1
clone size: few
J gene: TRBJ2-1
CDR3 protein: CSARDGLAGGPLYEQFF
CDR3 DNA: TGCAGTGCTAGAGATGGGCTAGCGGGAGGGCCCTTATATGAGCAGTTCTTC

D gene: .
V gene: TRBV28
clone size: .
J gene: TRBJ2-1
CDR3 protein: CASSSLGDPKLEQFF
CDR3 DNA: TGTGCCAGCAGTTCCCTCGGGGATCCCAAATTGGAGCAGTTCTTC

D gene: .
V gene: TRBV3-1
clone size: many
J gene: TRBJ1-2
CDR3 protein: CASSQDREAGYTF
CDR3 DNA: TGTGCCAGCAGCCAAGATCGGGAGGCGGGCTACACCTTC

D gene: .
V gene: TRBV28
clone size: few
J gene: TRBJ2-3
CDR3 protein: CASSLQRGDTQYF
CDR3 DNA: TGTGCCAGCAGTCTCCAGCGAGGCGATACGCAGTATTTT

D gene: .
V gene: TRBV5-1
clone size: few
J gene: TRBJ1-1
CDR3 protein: CASSPAGTPSWYTEAFF
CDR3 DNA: TGCGCCAGCAGTCCCGCCGGGACGCCTTCTTGGTACACTGAAGCTTTCTTT

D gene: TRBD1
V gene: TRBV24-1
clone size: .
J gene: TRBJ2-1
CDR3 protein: CATSVGQGINEQFF
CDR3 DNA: TGTGCCACCTCTGTGGGACAGGGGATCAATGAGCAGTTCTTC

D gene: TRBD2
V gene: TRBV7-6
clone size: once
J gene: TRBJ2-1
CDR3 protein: CASSTPSGRSLNEQFF
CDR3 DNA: TGTGCCAGCAGCACACCTAGCGGGAGGTCATTAAATGAGCAGTTCTTC

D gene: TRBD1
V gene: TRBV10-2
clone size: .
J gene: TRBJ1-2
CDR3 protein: CASSGQNRGLDYGYTF
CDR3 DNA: TGCGCCAGCAGTGGCCAAAACAGGGGGCTCGACTATGGCTACACCTTC

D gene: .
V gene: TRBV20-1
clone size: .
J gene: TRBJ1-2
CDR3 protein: CSARAPGPNYYGYTF
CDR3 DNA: TGCAGTGCTAGAGCCCCGGGGCCGAACTACTATGGCTACACCTTC

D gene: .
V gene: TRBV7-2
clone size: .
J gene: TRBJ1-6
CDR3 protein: CASSNYVPGTSLHF
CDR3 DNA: TGTGCCAGCAGCAACTACGTCCCGGGAACGTCCCTCCACTTT

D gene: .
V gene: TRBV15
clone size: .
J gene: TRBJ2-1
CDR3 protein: CATSEGLAVSYNEQFF
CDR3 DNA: TGTGCCACCAGCGAGGGTTTAGCGGTCTCCTACAATGAGCAGTTCTTC

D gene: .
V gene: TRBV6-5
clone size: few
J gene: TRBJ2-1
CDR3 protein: CASSYSRLHNEQFF
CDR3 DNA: TGTGCCAGCAGTTACTCGAGGCTCCACAATGAGCAGTTCTTC

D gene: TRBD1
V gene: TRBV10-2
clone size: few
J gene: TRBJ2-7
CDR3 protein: CATLPGTGYEQYF
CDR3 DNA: TGCGCCACACTCCCCGGGACAGGCTACGAGCAGTACTTC

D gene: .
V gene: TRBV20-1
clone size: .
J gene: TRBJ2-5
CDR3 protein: CSASASGKETQYF
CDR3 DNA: TGCAGTGCTAGCGCTTCCGGGAAAGAGACCCAGTACTTC

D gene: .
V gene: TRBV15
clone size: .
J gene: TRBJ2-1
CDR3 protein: CATSRFQRNEQFF
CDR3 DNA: TGTGCCACCAGCCGCTTCCAGAGAAATGAGCAGTTCTTC

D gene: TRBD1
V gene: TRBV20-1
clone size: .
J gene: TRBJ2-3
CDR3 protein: CSARTGDRGTDTQYF
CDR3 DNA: TGCAGTGCTAGAACCGGGGACAGGGGAACAGATACGCAGTATTTT

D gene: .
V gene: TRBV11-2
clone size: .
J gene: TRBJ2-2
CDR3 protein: CASRAGNRDTGELFF
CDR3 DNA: TGTGCCAGCAGGGCGGGGAACAGGGACACCGGGGAGCTGTTTTTT

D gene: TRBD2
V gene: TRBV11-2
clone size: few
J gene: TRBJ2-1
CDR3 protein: CASSLEGTSGRVNEQFF
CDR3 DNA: TGTGCCAGCAGCTTAGAAGGGACTAGCGGGAGGGTCAATGAGCAGTTCTTC

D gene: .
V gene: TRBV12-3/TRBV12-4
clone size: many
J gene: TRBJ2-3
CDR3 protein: CASSSTKGSTDTQYF
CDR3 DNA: TGTGCCAGCAGTTCTACGAAAGGGAGCACAGATACGCAGTATTTT

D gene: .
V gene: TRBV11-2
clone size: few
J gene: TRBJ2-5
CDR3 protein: CASSLRTGPSIETQYF
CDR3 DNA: TGTGCCAGCAGCTTACGTACAGGGCCTTCCATAGAGACCCAGTACTTC

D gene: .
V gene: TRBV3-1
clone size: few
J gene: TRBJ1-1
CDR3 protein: CASSQDQRVGGRWLGNTEAFF
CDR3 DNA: TGTGCCAGCAGCCAAGATCAGAGAGTCGGGGGGAGATGGTTGGGGAACACTGAAGCTTTCTTT

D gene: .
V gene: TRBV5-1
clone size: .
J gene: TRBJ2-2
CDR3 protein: CASSFQGSPGELFF
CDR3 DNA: TGCGCCAGCAGCTTTCAGGGTTCCCCCGGGGAGCTGTTTTTT

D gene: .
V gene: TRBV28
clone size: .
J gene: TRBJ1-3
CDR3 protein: CASSPPGTGGNTIYF
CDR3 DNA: TGTGCCAGCAGTCCGCCCGGGACGGGAGGAAACACCATATATTTT

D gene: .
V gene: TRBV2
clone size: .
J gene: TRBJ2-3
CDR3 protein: CASSEAGYLEWPSTDTQYF
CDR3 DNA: TGTGCCAGCAGTGAAGCCGGCTACTTGGAGTGGCCAAGCACAGATACGCAGTATTTT

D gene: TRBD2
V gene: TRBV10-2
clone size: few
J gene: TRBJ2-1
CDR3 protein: CASIRAGVYNEQFF
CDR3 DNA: TGCGCCAGCATACGAGCGGGGGTCTACAATGAGCAGTTCTTC

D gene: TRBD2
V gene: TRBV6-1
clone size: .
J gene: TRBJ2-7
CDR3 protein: CASSDPREGTRSYEQYF
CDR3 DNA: TGTGCCAGCAGTGACCCCAGGGAGGGGACCCGATCCTACGAGCAGTACTTC

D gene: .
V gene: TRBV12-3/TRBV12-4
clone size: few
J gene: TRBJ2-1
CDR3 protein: CASSFSSPTHNEQFF
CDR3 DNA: TGTGCCAGCAGTTTTTCTAGTCCCACCCACAATGAGCAGTTCTTC

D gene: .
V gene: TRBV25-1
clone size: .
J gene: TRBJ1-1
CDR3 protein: CASILSGGTEAFF
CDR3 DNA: TGTGCCAGCATTCTATCTGGGGGCACTGAAGCTTTCTTT

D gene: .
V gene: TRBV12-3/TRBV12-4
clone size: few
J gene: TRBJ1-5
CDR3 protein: CASSFKPINQPQHF
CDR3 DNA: TGTGCCAGCAGTTTTAAGCCGATAAATCAGCCCCAGCATTTT

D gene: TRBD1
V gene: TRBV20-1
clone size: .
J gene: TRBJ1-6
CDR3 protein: CSAGPPGQLNSPLHF
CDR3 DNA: TGCAGTGCTGGCCCTCCGGGACAGCTTAATTCACCCCTCCACTTT